This T cell receptor (beta chain) was obtained from a study of shared clonotypes between healthy human individuals. Study outcomes and limitations: Naive subsets usually exceeded memory subsets in estimated richness.

Of note for this clone: The antigen remains undetermined.

TCRdb's copy holds only in-frame clones and misses some; the assay was immunoSEQ multiplex PCR. The sample includes 150,000 to 200,000 clones, over 50% seen only once; the top ten take roughly 10%. The CDR3 contains 15 residues. V lost 0 bases to trimming and J lost 4 bases, with 10 bases between them. Per the germline V gene, CDR1 is SGDLS and CDR2 is YYNGEE. Within Nashville, Tennessee resided all donors, each a Caucasian adult. The sequence was collected from a man in his thirties or forties in good health. The chain has TRBV9 and TRBJ2-2; a possible D gene is TRBD1 (6 bases). The sequenced sample consisted of memory CD4+ T cells sorted from blood. Subset: CD45RA-negative fraction. The chain's CDR3 is CASSVVGARTGELFF. CDR3 nucleotides: TGTGCCAGCAGCGTAGTGGGGGCGCGCACCGGGGAGCTGTTTTTT.